The rows below give T cell receptor beta chains drawn from one sample of a study of blood T cell repertoires in COVID-19. TCRdb keeps only in-frame clones here, not all; method: immunoSEQ multiplex PCR. The sample includes 350,000 to 450,000 clones, 70% to 90% of them seen just once. The specimen was PBMCs or T cells enriched from blood (not recorded which). These receptor sequences come from a young woman who had been exposed to COVID-19. CDR3s include the opening cysteine and the closing phenylalanine or tryptophan. The D gene is left open where the match is weak. A clone size is listed for some rows: how often the clone was seen (once, few, many), or a class if it is expanded.

V gene	J gene	clone size	D gene	CDR3 protein	CDR3 DNA
TRBV7-9	TRBJ2-1	NA	TRBD2	CASSSLSGGASNEQFF	TGTGCCAGCAGCTCCTTAAGCGGGGGGGCGAGCAATGAGCAGTTCTTC
TRBV18	TRBJ2-1	NA	NA	CASSRLSSYNEQFF	TGTGCCAGCTCACGCCTAAGCTCCTACAATGAGCAGTTCTTC
TRBV2	TRBJ1-2	NA	TRBD1	CASRSTGGAEGYTF	TGTGCCAGCAGATCCACAGGGGGCGCGGAGGGCTACACCTTC
TRBV5-4	TRBJ1-2	NA	NA	CASSLDAIVYGYTF	TGTGCCAGCAGCTTGGACGCGATAGTCTATGGCTACACCTTC
TRBV19	TRBJ2-1	NA	TRBD2	CASSMRGRRNEQFF	TGTGCCAGTAGTATGCGCGGGAGGAGGAATGAGCAGTTCTTC
TRBV4-1	TRBJ2-7	NA	TRBD2	CASSPHGTSGSYEQYF	TGCGCCAGCAGCCCCCATGGGACTAGCGGGTCCTACGAGCAGTACTTC
TRBV7-6	TRBJ1-5	NA	TRBD1	CASSAGQDSFQPQHF	TGTGCCAGCAGCGCTGGACAGGACAGTTTCCAGCCCCAGCATTTT
TRBV27	TRBJ1-1	NA	TRBD1	CASSFDRGTNTEAFF	TGTGCCAGCAGCTTCGACAGGGGTACGAACACTGAAGCTTTCTTT
TRBV18	TRBJ2-5	NA	NA	CASSLGQKETQYF	TGTGCCAGCTCACTCGGACAGAAAGAGACCCAGTACTTC
TRBV10-3	TRBJ2-1	once	TRBD1	CAISPGTATQEQFF	TGTGCCATCAGTCCCGGGACAGCCACCCAAGAGCAGTTCTTC
TRBV4-3	TRBJ2-7	NA	TRBD1	CASSQSDRGIVYEQYF	TGCGCCAGCAGCCAATCCGACAGGGGGATTGTCTACGAGCAGTACTTC
TRBV18	TRBJ1-2	NA	TRBD1	CASSTTFDREAIGYTF	TGTGCCAGCTCAACTACATTTGACAGGGAGGCCATAGGCTACACCTTC
TRBV2	TRBJ2-4	NA	NA	CASSEDATGKNIQYF	TGTGCCAGCAGTGAAGATGCTACTGGCAAAAACATTCAGTACTTC
TRBV7-2	TRBJ1-5	NA	TRBD1	CASSPTGGSNQPQHF	TGTGCCAGCAGTCCGACAGGGGGCAGCAATCAGCCCCAGCATTTT
TRBV6-5	TRBJ1-4	NA	TRBD1	CASRLGTELFF	TGTGCCAGCAGACTAGGGACAGAACTGTTTTTT
TRBV5-8	TRBJ1-4	NA	TRBD1	CASSPTGTVDEKLFF	TGTGCCAGCAGCCCCACCGGGACAGTTGATGAAAAACTGTTTTTT
TRBV9	TRBJ2-2	NA	NA	CASSVDLLRGELFF	TGTGCCAGCAGCGTAGATTTGTTGAGGGGGGAGCTGTTTTTT
TRBV5-4	TRBJ2-7	NA	NA	CASSLGAGEPYEQYF	TGTGCCAGCAGCTTGGGGGCAGGGGAACCCTACGAGCAGTACTTC
TRBV10-3	TRBJ2-7	once	NA	CATSTVTSYEQYF	TGTGCCACATCGACAGTGACCTCCTACGAGCAGTACTTC
TRBV5-6	TRBJ2-7	NA	TRBD1	CASSLFGTGGYEQYF	TGTGCCAGCAGCTTGTTTGGGACAGGGGGCTACGAGCAGTACTTC
TRBV7-8	TRBJ2-7	NA	NA	CASSLRQIEYF	TGTGCCAGCAGCTTACGACAGATAGAGTACTTC
TRBV28	TRBJ1-5	once	NA	CASSEQQGSNQPQHF	TGTGCCAGCAGTGAGCAACAGGGATCCAATCAGCCCCAGCATTTT
TRBV29-1	TRBJ1-1	once	NA	CSVVGSGGTEAFF	TGCAGCGTTGTGGGCTCCGGGGGGACTGAAGCTTTCTTT
TRBV27	TRBJ2-1	NA	TRBD2	CASSSLAGGSYNEQFF	TGTGCCAGCAGTTCGTTAGCGGGGGGTTCCTACAATGAGCAGTTCTTC
TRBV12-3/TRBV12-4	TRBJ1-5	NA	NA	CASSPPGYQPQHF	TGTGCCAGCAGTCCCCCGGGGTATCAGCCCCAGCATTTT
TRBV21-1	TRBJ2-7	NA	NA	CASSKIGHFSYEQYF	TGTGCCAGCAGCAAGATAGGACACTTCTCCTACGAGCAGTACTTC
TRBV29-1	TRBJ1-2	NA	NA	CSVSSTDSYGYTF	TGCAGCGTCTCCTCTACGGACAGTTATGGCTACACCTTC
TRBV30	TRBJ2-2	NA	NA	CAWSVTGFPGELFF	TGTGCCTGGAGTGTAACCGGTTTCCCCGGGGAGCTGTTTTTT